This T cell receptor (beta chain) was identified during a study of STAT3 mutations in large granular lymphocyte leukemia. The overall study: Roughly half the longitudinally sequenced T-LGLL patients had canonical STAT3 mutations.

Trimming left V 3 bases short and J 0 bases short, with 6 bases between. This CDR3 spans 13 amino acids. Germline assignment: CDR1 GTSNPN and CDR2 SVGIG (reference sequence). General observations from the study: In T-cell large granular lymphocyte leukemia, about half of patients showed multiple immunodominant subclonotypes. Sampling intervals varied between patients and samples. In about 30% of the 18 patients, new TCR clonotypes emerged after therapy. Persisting codominant clonotypes may have hidden a small pathogenic clone.

Clones were sequenced by immunoSEQ multiplex PCR, and TCRdb holds only the in-frame ones, with some missing. The repertoire consists of 9,500 to 12,000 clones, with 50% to 60% occurring once and the leading ten covering roughly 9%. Concerning this clone itself: The antigen remains unidentified.

This sequence joins TRBV30 and TRBJ1-3; D uncertain. Sequencing was performed on peripheral blood mononuclear cells. The clonotype comes from a boy aged 10-17 years with T-cell large granular lymphocyte leukemia. Some clones in this sample may be carry-over from other donors' samples. The CDR3 coding sequence is TGTGCCTGGAGAATTCACTCTGGAAACACCATATATTTT. Protein product: CAWRIHSGNTIYF.